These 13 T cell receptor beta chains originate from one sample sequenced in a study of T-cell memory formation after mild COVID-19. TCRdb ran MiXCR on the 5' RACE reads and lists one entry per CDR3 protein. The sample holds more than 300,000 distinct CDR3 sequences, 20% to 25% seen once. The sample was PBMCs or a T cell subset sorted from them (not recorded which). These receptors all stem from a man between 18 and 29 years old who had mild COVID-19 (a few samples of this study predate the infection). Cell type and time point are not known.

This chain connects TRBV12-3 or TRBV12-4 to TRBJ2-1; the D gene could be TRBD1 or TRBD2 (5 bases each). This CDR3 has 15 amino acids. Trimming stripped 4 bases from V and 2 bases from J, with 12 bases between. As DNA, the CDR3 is TGTGCCAGCAGTTCGGGACGAGGTACCTACAATGAGCAGTTCTTC. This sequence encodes CASSSGRGTYNEQFF.

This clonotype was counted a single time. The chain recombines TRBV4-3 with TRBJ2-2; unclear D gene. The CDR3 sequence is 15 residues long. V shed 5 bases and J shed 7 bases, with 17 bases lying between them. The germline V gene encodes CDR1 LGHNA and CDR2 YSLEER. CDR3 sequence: CASSTARLGIGELFF. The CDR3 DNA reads TGCGCCAGCAGCACCGCTCGGTTGGGTATCGGGGAGCTGTTTTTT.

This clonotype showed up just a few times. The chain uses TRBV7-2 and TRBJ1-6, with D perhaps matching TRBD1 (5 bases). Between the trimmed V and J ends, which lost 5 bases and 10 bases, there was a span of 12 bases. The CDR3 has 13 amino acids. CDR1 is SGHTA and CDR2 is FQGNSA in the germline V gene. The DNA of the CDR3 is TGTGCCAGCAGCCAACCGGGGGGGTCACCCCTCCACTTT. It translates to CASSQPGGSPLHF.

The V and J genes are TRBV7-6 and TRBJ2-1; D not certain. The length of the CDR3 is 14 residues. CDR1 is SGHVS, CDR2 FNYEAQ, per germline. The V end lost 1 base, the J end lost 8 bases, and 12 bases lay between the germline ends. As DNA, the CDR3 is TGTGCCAGCAGCTTAGGACCGGCAGGCGATGAGCAGTTCTTC. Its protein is CASSLGPAGDEQFF. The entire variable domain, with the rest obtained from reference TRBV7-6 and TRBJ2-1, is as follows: GAGVSQSPRYKVTKRGQDVALRCDPISGHVSLYWYRQALGQGPEFLTYFNYEAQQDKSGLPNDRFSAERPEGSISTLTIQRTEQRDSAMYRCASSLGPAGDEQFFGPGTRLTVL.

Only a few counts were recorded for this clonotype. CDR3 coding DNA: TGCGCCAGCAGCCGGACTTCAAACACCGGGGAGCTGTTTTTT. It codes for CASSRTSNTGELFF. The chain recombines TRBV4-3 with TRBJ2-2; tentative D call: TRBD2 (5 bases). The V end lost 4 bases, the J end lost 2 bases, and 8 bases lay between the germline ends. The CDR3 has 14 residues. Per germline, CDR1 LGHNA and CDR2 YSLEER.

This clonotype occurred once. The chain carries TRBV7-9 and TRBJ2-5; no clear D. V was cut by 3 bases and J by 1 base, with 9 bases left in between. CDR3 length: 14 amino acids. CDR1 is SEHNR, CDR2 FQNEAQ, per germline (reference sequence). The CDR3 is CASSFYRPQETQYF. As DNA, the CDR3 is TGTGCCAGCAGCTTTTACCGACCCCAAGAGACCCAGTACTTC.

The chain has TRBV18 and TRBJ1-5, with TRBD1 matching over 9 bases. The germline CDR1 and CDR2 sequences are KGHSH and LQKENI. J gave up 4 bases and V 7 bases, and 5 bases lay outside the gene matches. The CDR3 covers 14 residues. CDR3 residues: CASCGQGQNQPQHF. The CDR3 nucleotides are TGTGCCAGCTGCGGACAGGGGCAAAATCAGCCCCAGCATTTT.

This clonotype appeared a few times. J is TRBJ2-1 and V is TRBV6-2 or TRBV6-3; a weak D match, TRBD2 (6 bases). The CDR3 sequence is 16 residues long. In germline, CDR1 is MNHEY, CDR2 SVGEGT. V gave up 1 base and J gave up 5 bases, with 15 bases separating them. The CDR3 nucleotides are TGTGCCAGCAGTTACTTTCCGGGGAGGTCCGACAATGAGCAGTTCTTC. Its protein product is CASSYFPGRSDNEQFF.

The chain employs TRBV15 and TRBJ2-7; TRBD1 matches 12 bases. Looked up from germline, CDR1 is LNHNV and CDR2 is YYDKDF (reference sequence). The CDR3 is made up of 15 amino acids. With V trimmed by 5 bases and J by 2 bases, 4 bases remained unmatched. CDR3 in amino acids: CATSPGDRGPYEQYV. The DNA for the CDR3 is TGTGCCACCAGCCCGGGGGACAGGGGGCCCTACGAGCAGTACGTC.

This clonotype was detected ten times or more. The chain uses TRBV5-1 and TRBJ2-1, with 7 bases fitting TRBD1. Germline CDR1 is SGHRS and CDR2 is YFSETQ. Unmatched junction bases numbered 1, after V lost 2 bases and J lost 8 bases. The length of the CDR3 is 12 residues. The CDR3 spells CASSLGGHEQFF. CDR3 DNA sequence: TGCGCCAGCAGCTTAGGGGGCCATGAGCAGTTCTTC.

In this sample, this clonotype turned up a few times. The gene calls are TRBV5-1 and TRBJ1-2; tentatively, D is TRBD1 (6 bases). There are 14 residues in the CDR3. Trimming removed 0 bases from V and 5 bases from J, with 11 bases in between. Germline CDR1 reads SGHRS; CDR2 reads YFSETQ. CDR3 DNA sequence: TGCGCCAGCAGCTTGGGGTTGACAGGTTATGGCTACACCTTC. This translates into CASSLGLTGYGYTF.

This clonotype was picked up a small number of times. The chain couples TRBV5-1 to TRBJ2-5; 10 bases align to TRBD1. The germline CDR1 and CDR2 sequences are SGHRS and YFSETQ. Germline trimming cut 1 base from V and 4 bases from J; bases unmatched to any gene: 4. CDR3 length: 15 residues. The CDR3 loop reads CASSLMGDRGETQYF. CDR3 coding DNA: TGCGCCAGCAGCTTGATGGGGGACAGGGGAGAGACCCAGTACTTC.

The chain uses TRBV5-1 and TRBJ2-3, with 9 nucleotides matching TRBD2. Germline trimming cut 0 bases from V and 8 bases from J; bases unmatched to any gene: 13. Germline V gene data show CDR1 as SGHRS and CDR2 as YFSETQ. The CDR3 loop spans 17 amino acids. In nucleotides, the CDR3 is TGCGCCAGCAGCTTGGGACAAGCGGGGGGAACCTTGATTACGCAGTATTTT. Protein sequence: CASSLGQAGGTLITQYF.